The 28 T cell receptor beta chains below come from one sample, sequenced in a study of blood T cell repertoires in COVID-19. The data were produced by immunoSEQ multiplex PCR, yet TCRdb's version contains in-frame clones alone and is incomplete. The table shows 150,000 or so clones, with roughly 90% occurring only once. The specimen was peripheral blood. These receptor sequences come from a young man with COVID-19, enrolled during active disease.

V usage is TRBV12-3 or TRBV12-4 and J usage is TRBJ2-7; D is unclear. This CDR3 is built from 12 residues. V dropped 3 bases and J dropped 3 bases, with 6 bases sitting between them. The CDR3 DNA is TGTGCCAGCAGTTTTACAGTCTACGAGCAGTACTTC. As protein: CASSFTVYEQYF.

This rearrangement joins TRBV6-2 or TRBV6-3 to TRBJ2-1; the match to TRBD1 covers 10 bases. Looked up from germline, CDR1 is MNHEY and CDR2 is SVGEGT. V shed 4 bases and J 4 bases; nucleotides not matched to a gene: 4. The CDR3 spans 15 residues. The CDR3 nucleotides read TGTGCCAGCAGTTTCGACAGGGGGCTTTACAATGAGCAGTTCTTC. It is translated as CASSFDRGLYNEQFF.

The chain joins TRBV30 to TRBJ2-3; 7 bases line up with TRBD2. CDR1 and CDR2 from the germline V gene are GTSNPN and SVGIG (reference sequence). Trimming removed 4 bases from V and 2 bases from J; junction bases left unmatched: 3. This CDR3 spans 13 amino acids. This CDR3 is CAWTSGYTDTQYF. The CDR3 DNA is TGTGCCTGGACTAGCGGATACACAGATACGCAGTATTTT.

CDR3 DNA: TGTGCCAGCAGTCAGGGTATCTCCTACGAGCAGTACTTC. Translation: CASSQGISYEQYF. The chain has TRBV2 and TRBJ2-7, with D tentatively TRBD1 (5 bases). Germline V gene data show CDR1 as SNHLY and CDR2 as FYNNEI. This CDR3 contains 13 residues. V was shortened by 5 bases and J by 0 bases, with 8 bases between the two germline ends.

About this clone: The sample carries other DNA sequences with the same CDR3. The chain carries TRBV9 and TRBJ1-2; 12 bases align to TRBD1. The V gene's germline CDR1 is SGDLS and CDR2 YYNGEE. Trimming at V came to 5 bases and at J to 8 bases, leaving 4 bases not matched to a gene. The CDR3 runs to 13 residues. CDR3 DNA sequence: TGTGCCAGCAGTGGGGACAGGGGGCACGGCTACACCTTC. It codes for CASSGDRGHGYTF.

The chain has TRBV4-3 and TRBJ2-7; D might be TRBD2 (5 bases). Between the trimmed V and J ends, which lost 2 bases and 2 bases, there was a span of 13 bases. Germline CDR1 is LGHNA and CDR2 is YSLEER. This CDR3 is 15 amino acids long. The CDR3 DNA sequence: TGCGCCAGCAGCCAAACCCCGGGGAGTCCCTACGAGCAGTACTTC. Translation gives CASSQTPGSPYEQYF.

The chain is built from TRBV28 and TRBJ1-6, with TRBD1 matching 9 bases. There are 14 residues in the CDR3. With V trimmed by 7 bases and J by 10 bases, 8 bases remained unmatched. Germline V gene sequence: CDR1 MDHEN, CDR2 SYDVKM. The CDR3 DNA reads TGTGCCAGCAAGACGGGACAGGGCTCCTCACCCCTCCACTTT. Translating gives CASKTGQGSSPLHF. Full variable domain (rest looked up from reference TRBV28 and TRBJ1-6): DVKVTQSSRYLVKRTGEKVFLECVQDMDHENMFWYRQDPGLGLRLIYFSYDVKMKEKGDIPEGYSVSREKKERFSLILESASTNQTSMYLCASKTGQGSSPLHFGNGTRLTVT.

This chain connects TRBV28 to TRBJ2-6; D may be TRBD2 (7 bases). This CDR3 is 16 amino acids long. The ends were cut back, 5 bases at V and 4 bases at J, with 15 bases in the middle. Germline V gene sequence: CDR1 MDHEN, CDR2 SYDVKM. This CDR3 is CASSQAGAQGANVLTF. Here the CDR3 DNA reads TGTGCCAGCAGTCAGGCGGGGGCGCAAGGGGCCAACGTCCTGACTTTC.

The gene calls are TRBV19 and TRBJ1-4, with D perhaps matching TRBD1 (6 bases). CDR3 size: 15 residues. The germline V gene encodes CDR1 LNHDA and CDR2 SQIVND (reference sequence). The ends were cut back, 3 bases at V and 3 bases at J, with 11 bases in the middle. CDR3 sequence: CASSIWGPANEKLFF. CDR3 in DNA: TGTGCCAGTAGTATCTGGGGGCCGGCTAATGAAAAACTGTTTTTT.

The CDR3 reads CASSPGYSGNTIYF. The CDR3 DNA sequence: TGTGCCAGCAGCCCAGGGTACTCTGGAAACACCATATATTTT. This sequence joins TRBV7-2 and TRBJ1-3; maybe TRBD1 (5 bases). CDR1 and CDR2 (germline): SGHTA, FQGNSA. The CDR3 has 14 residues. Trimming stripped 5 bases from V and 0 bases from J, with 8 bases between.

This clone has only one observation. J is TRBJ1-3 and V is TRBV6-5, with 7 bases fitting TRBD1. Looked up from germline, CDR1 is MNHEY and CDR2 is SVGAGI. The CDR3 runs to 15 residues. V lost 2 bases, J lost 1 base, and 2 bases stayed unmatched. The CDR3 here is CASSYQGGSGNTIYF. The CDR3 DNA follows: TGTGCCAGCAGTTACCAGGGGGGTTCTGGAAACACCATATATTTT.

The chain recombines TRBV25-1 with TRBJ1-5, with D possibly matching TRBD1 (6 bases). The CDR3 is 15 residues long. V was cut by 0 bases and J by 5 bases, with 11 bases left in between. Germline V gene lookup returns CDR1 MGHDK and CDR2 SYGVNS. CDR3 DNA: TGTGCCAGCAGTGAATACCAGGGGTTGGATCAGCCCCAGCATTTT. Amino acid sequence: CASSEYQGLDQPQHF.

Only one count was recorded for this clone. The V gene is TRBV6-5, the J gene TRBJ1-1, with TRBD1 identical over 9 bases. Trimming cost V 5 bases and J 7 bases; bases outside gene matches: 5. CDR1 and CDR2 (germline): MNHEY, SVGAGI. The CDR3 consists of 13 residues. The CDR3 sequence: CASSTGQGLEAFF. CDR3 coding DNA: TGTGCCAGCAGTACAGGACAGGGGCTTGAAGCTTTCTTT.

CDR3 in amino acids: CASSFGEIYGYTF. CDR3 in DNA: TGTGCCAGCAGCTTCGGGGAAATCTATGGCTACACCTTC. The chain recombines TRBV7-8 with TRBJ1-2; D unclear. Germline V lookup: CDR1 SGHVS, CDR2 FQNEAQ. V lost 3 bases and J 4 bases, leaving 9 bases between the germline ends. This CDR3 is 13 amino acids long.

The chain couples TRBV7-7 to TRBJ2-5, with 8 positions matching TRBD2. V was clipped by 3 bases and J by 5 bases; unmatched bases: 11. Germline CDR1 and CDR2: SSHAT and FNYEAQ (reference sequence). The CDR3 extends over 16 amino acids. CDR3 protein: CASSFTPGLGRETQYF. CDR3 nucleotides: TGTGCCAGCAGCTTTACCCCGGGACTAGGGAGGGAGACCCAGTACTTC.

This chain uses TRBV5-4 with TRBJ1-1; tentatively, D is TRBD1 (6 bases). The CDR3 spans 15 residues. Germline V gene sequence: CDR1 SGHNT, CDR2 YYREEE (reference sequence). Trimming took off 2 bases at V and 11 bases at J, with 22 bases between the two ends. This chain's CDR3 is CASSFKDSISVPAFF. CDR3 DNA sequence: TGTGCCAGCAGCTTTAAGGACAGCATTTCGGTCCCGGCTTTCTTT.

The chain carries TRBV5-6 and TRBJ2-7; TRBD1 aligns across 8 bases. The CDR3 is 15 residues long. V trimming: 1 base; J trimming: 3 bases; junction bases outside the gene matches: 6. CDR1 is SGHDT and CDR2 is YYEEEE in the germline V gene. In DNA, the CDR3 is TGTGCCAGCAGCTTGCTGGACAGGGCTAACTACGAGCAGTACTTC. Translation gives CASSLLDRANYEQYF.

The genes are TRBV7-8 and TRBJ1-5, with no clear D. CDR1 is SGHVS and CDR2 is FQNEAQ in the germline V gene. V lost 5 bases, J lost 4 bases, and 15 bases lay in between. The CDR3 sequence is 15 residues long. CDR3 sequence (DNA): TGTGCCAGCAGCCTGGGTCTTGGAGGGAATCAGCCCCAGCATTTT. Translated: CASSLGLGGNQPQHF.

V and J are TRBV2 and TRBJ1-2; D unresolved. Germline V CDR1 and CDR2: SNHLY, FYNNEI. CDR3 length: 16 amino acids. Between the trimmed V and J ends, which lost 4 bases and 3 bases, there was a span of 18 bases. CDR3 coding DNA: TGTGCCAGCAGTGTACTTTTGAGGGCGGGAGACTATGGCTACACCTTC. Its protein is CASSVLLRAGDYGYTF.

The V gene is TRBV6-2 or TRBV6-3, the J gene TRBJ1-1; D ambiguous. The CDR3 is made up of 13 amino acids. The germline V gene encodes CDR1 MNHEY and CDR2 SVGEGT. V was shortened by 5 bases and J by 1 base, with 8 bases between the two germline ends. For the CDR3, the DNA is TGTGCCAGCAGTCCGTTATCGAACACTGAAGCTTTCTTT. It specifies CASSPLSNTEAFF.

J is TRBJ2-4 and V is TRBV27, with TRBD2 matching 16 bases. Looked up from germline, CDR1 is MNHEY and CDR2 is SMNVEV (reference sequence). V was clipped by 2 bases and J by 1 base; unmatched bases: 11. The CDR3 has 21 residues. The CDR3 reads CASSLVTPGLAGGPAKNIQYF. DNA for the CDR3: TGTGCCAGCAGTTTAGTTACACCGGGACTAGCGGGGGGGCCGGCCAAAAACATTCAGTACTTC.

The rearrangement links TRBV27 to TRBJ1-2; 9 bases align to TRBD1. This CDR3 is built from 15 residues. With V trimmed by 6 bases and J by 1 base, 6 bases remained unmatched. Germline values: CDR1 MNHEY, CDR2 SMNVEV (reference sequence). The CDR3 loop reads CASRPGTGFNYGYTF. The CDR3 DNA follows: TGTGCCAGCAGACCAGGGACAGGGTTTAACTATGGCTACACCTTC.

The chain couples TRBV6-8 to TRBJ1-1; 8 nucleotides agree with TRBD1. Losses at the gene ends were 5 bases for V and 6 bases for J; bases not matched to a gene: 11. This CDR3 has 15 residues. Germline values: CDR1 MNHGY, CDR2 SAAAGT. CDR3 sequence: CASSRGQGSYAEAFF. CDR3 nucleotide sequence: TGTGCCAGCAGTAGAGGACAGGGAAGCTATGCTGAAGCTTTCTTT.

This chain uses TRBV4-1 with TRBJ1-3, with D uncertain. Germline values: CDR1 MGHRA, CDR2 YSYEKL. V lost 1 base, J lost 2 bases, and 9 bases lay in between. This CDR3 comprises 15 residues. DNA of the CDR3: TGCGCCAGCAGCCAAGGATGGCCTCCTGGAAACACCATATATTTT. It specifies CASSQGWPPGNTIYF.

The V call is TRBV29-1, the J call TRBJ2-5; tentative D call: TRBD2 (6 bases). Germline V gene lookup returns CDR1 SQVTM and CDR2 ANQGSEA. Trimming pared 7 bases from V and 7 bases from J, leaving 25 bases between. CDR3 length: 15 amino acids. DNA of the CDR3: TGCAGCGCCCCAAGTTCGGGACTGCAGGCAGGGACCCAGTACTTC. Protein sequence: CSAPSSGLQAGTQYF. Full variable domain (missing parts from reference TRBV29-1 and TRBJ2-5): SAVISQKPSRDICQRGTSLTIQCQVDSQVTMMFWYRQQPGQSLTLIATANQGSEATYESGFVIDKFPISRPNLTFSTLTVSNMSPEDSSIYLCSAPSSGLQAGTQYFGPGTRLLVL.

DNA of the CDR3: TGTGCCAGTAGCGCGGATCGAGGGGCGGGAGGAAAGAATGAGCAGTTCTTC. Translated: CASSADRGAGGKNEQFF. The J gene is TRBJ2-1, the V gene TRBV19, with 8 bases identical to TRBD2. This CDR3 has 17 residues. Germline lookup yields CDR1 LNHDA and CDR2 SQIVND (reference sequence). The V segment lost 6 bases and the J segment 7 bases; nucleotides outside the gene matches: 17.

The CDR3 loop reads CASSPRTVVQETQYF. As DNA, the CDR3 is TGTGCCAGCAGCCCCCGCACAGTAGTCCAAGAGACCCAGTACTTC. The rearrangement uses TRBV6-2 or TRBV6-3 and TRBJ2-5; D is uncertain. The CDR3 totals 15 residues. Germline loops: CDR1 MNHEY, CDR2 SVGEGT. Trimming took 6 bases from V and 1 from J, leaving 15 bases between them.

The chain combines TRBV9 with TRBJ2-3; possible D gene TRBD2, 6 bases. The V end was cut by 4 bases, the J end by 1 base, with 19 bases between. The CDR3 extends over 17 amino acids. Germline V CDR1 and CDR2: SGDLS, YYNGEE. In DNA form, the CDR3 reads TGTGCCAGCAGCTCCCCCCCTACGGGACTTGGCACAGATACGCAGTATTTT. Translation: CASSSPPTGLGTDTQYF.